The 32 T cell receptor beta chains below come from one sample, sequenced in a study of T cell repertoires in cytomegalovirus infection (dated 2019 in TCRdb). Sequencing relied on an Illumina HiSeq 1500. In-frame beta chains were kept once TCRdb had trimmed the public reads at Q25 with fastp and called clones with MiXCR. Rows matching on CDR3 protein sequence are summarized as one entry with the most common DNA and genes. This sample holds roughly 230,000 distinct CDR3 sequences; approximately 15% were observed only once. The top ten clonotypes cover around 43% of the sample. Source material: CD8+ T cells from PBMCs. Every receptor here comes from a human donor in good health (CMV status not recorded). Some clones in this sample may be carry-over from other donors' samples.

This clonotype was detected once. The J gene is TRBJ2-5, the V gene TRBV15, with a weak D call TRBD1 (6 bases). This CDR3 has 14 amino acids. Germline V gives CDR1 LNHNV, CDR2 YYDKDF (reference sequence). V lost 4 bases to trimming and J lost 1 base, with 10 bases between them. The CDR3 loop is CATSKRGIQETQYF. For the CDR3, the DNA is TGTGCCACCAGCAAGAGGGGGATCCAAGAGACCCAGTACTTC.

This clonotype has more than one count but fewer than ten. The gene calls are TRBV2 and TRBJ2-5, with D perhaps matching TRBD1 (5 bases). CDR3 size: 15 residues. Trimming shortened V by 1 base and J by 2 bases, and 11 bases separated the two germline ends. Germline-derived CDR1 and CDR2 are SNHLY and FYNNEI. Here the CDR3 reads CASSEGNRIQETQYF. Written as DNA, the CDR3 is TGTGCCAGCAGTGAAGGCAACAGGATACAAGAGACCCAGTACTTC.

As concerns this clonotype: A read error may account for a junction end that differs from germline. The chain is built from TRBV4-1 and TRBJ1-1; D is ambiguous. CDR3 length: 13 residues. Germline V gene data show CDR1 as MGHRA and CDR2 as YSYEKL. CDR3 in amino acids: CASSQDLSSEEGF. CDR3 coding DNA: TGCGCCAGCAGCCAAGATCTGTCCTCGGAGGAGGGCTTT.

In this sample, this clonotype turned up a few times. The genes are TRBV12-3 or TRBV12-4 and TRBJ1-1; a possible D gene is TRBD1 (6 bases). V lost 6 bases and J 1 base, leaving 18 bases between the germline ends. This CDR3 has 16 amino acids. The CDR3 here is CASSRTPLGQNTEAFF. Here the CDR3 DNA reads TGTGCCAGCAGCCGCACCCCCCTGGGACAGAACACTGAAGCTTTCTTT.

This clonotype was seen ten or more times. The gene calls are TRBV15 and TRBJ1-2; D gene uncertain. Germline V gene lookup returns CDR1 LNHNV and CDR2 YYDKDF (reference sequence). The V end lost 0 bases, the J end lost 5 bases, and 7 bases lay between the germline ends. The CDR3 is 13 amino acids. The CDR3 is CATSREGGYGYTF. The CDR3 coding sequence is TGTGCCACCAGCAGAGAGGGTGGATATGGCTACACCTTC.

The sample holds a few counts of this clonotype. The CDR3 here is CASTLTGGGEAFF. CDR3 DNA: TGTGCCAGCACCCTCACGGGGGGTGGCGAAGCTTTCTTT. The chain has TRBV28 and TRBJ1-1; tentative D call: TRBD1 (5 bases). Trimming removed 7 bases from V and 8 bases from J, with 17 bases in between. Germline CDR1 is MDHEN and CDR2 is SYDVKM. The length of the CDR3 is 13 residues. Full variable domain (missing parts from reference TRBV28 and TRBJ1-1): DVKVTQSSRYLVKRTGEKVFLECVQDMDHENMFWYRQDPGLGLRLIYFSYDVKMKEKGDIPEGYSVSREKKERFSLILESASTNQTSMYLCASTLTGGGEAFFGQGTRLTVV.

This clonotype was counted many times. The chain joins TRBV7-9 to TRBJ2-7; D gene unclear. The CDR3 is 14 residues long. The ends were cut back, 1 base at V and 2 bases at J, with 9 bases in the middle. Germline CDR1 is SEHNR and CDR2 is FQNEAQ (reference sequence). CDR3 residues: CASSLELQPYEQYF. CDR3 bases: TGTGCCAGCAGCTTAGAACTACAGCCCTACGAGCAGTACTTC.

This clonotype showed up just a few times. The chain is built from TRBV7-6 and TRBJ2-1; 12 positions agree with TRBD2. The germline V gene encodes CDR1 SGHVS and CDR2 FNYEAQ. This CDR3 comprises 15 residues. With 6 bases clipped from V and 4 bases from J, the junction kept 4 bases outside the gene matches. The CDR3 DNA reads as TGTGCCAGCAGTTGGACTAGCGGGGAATACAATGAGCAGTTCTTC. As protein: CASSWTSGEYNEQFF.

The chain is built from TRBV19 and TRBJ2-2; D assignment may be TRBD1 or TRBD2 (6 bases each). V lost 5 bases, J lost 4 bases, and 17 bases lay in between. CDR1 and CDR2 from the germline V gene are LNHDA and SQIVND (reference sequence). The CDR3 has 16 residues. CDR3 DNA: TGTGCCAGTAGTTTCTTCGGGGGCGTGAGCACCGGGGAGCTGTTTTTT. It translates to CASSFFGGVSTGELFF.

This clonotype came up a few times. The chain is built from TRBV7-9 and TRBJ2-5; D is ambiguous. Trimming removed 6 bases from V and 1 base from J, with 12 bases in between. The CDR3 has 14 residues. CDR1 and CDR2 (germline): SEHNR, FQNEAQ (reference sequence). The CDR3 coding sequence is TGTGCCAGCAGGCGTACAGACTTCCAAGAGACCCAGTACTTC. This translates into CASRRTDFQETQYF.

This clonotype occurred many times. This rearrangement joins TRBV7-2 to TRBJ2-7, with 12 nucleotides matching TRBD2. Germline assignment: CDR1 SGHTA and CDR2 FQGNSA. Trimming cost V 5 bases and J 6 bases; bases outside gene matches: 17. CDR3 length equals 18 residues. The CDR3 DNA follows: TGTGCCAGCAGCGGTCCTAGCGGGGGGGCTGCCGCCACTCGCGAGCAGTACTTC. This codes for CASSGPSGGAAATREQYF.

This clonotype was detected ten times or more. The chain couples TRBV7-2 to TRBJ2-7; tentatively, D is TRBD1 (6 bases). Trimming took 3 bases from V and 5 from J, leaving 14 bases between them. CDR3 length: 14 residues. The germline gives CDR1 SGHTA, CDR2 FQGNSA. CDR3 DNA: TGTGCCAGCAGCTTTTTTCCAGGGGAAGACGAGCAGTACTTC. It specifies CASSFFPGEDEQYF.

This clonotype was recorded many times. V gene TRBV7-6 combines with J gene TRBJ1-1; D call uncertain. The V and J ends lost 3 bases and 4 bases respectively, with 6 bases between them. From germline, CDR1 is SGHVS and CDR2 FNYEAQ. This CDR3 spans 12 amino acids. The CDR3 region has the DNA TGTGCCAGCAGCTTGAAAGTCACTGAAGCTTTCTTT. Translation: CASSLKVTEAFF. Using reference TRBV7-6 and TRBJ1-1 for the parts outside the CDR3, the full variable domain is GAGVSQSPRYKVTKRGQDVALRCDPISGHVSLYWYRQALGQGPEFLTYFNYEAQQDKSGLPNDRFSAERPEGSISTLTIQRTEQRDSAMYRCASSLKVTEAFFGQGTRLTVV.

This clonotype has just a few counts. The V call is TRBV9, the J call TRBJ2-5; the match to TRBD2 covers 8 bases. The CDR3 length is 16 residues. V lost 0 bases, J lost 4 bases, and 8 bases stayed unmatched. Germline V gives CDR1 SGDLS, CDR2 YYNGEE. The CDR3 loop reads CASSVASGGPRETQYF. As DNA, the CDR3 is TGTGCCAGCAGCGTAGCCTCGGGGGGGCCGCGAGAGACCCAGTACTTC.

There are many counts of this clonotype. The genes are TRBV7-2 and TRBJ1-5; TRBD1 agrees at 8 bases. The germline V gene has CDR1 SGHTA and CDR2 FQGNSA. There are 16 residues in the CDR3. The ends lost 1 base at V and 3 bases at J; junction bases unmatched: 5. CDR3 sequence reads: CASSLEGQVPNQPQHF. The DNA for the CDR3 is TGTGCCAGCAGCTTAGAGGGACAGGTCCCCAATCAGCCCCAGCATTTT.

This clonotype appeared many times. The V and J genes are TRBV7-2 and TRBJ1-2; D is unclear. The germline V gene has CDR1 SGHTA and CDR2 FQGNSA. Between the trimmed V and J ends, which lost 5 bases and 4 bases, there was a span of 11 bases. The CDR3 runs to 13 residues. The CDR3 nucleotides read TGTGCCAGCAGCCCCGGCGGACTCTATGGCTACACCTTC. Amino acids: CASSPGGLYGYTF.

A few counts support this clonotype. CDR3: CASNDRGGTTYNEQFF. The CDR3 DNA reads TGTGCCAGTAACGATAGGGGGGGGACCACCTACAATGAGCAGTTCTTC. The chain carries TRBV19 and TRBJ2-1; possibly TRBD2 for D (7 bases). Deletions cut 7 bases from V and 2 bases from J, with 18 bases between. The length of the CDR3 is 16 residues. Germline CDR1 is LNHDA and CDR2 is SQIVND (reference sequence). Drawing the rest from reference TRBV19 and TRBJ2-1, the complete variable domain is DGGITQSPKYLFRKEGQNVTLSCEQNLNHDAMYWYRQDPGQGLRLIYYSQIVNDFQKGDIAEGYSVSREKKESFPLTVTSAQKNPTAFYLCASNDRGGTTYNEQFFGPGTRLTVL.

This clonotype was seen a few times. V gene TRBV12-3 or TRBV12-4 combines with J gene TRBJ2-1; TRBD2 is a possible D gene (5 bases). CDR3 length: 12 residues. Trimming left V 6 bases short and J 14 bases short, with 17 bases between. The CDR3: CASSLYGLEEFF. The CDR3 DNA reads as TGTGCCAGCAGCTTATACGGGCTGGAGGAGTTCTTC.

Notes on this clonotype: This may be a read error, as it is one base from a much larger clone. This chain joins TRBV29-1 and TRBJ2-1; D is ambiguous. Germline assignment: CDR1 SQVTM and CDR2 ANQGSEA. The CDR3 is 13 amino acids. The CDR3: CSVPTESYNERFF. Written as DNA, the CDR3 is TGCAGCGTACCCACTGAATCCTACAATGAGCGGTTCTTC.

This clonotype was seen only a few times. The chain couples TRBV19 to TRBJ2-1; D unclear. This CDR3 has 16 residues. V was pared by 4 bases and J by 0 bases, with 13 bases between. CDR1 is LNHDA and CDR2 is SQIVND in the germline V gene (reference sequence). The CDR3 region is CASSTGWRSSYNEQFF. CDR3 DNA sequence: TGTGCCAGTAGTACTGGCTGGCGGAGCTCCTACAATGAGCAGTTCTTC.

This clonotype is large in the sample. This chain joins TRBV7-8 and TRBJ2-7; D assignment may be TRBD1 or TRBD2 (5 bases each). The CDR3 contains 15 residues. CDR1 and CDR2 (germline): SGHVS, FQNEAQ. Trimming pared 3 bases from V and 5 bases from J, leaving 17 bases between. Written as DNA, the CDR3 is TGTGCCAGCAGCTTGGCCGGGACGATGGGGCACGAGCAGTACTTC. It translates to CASSLAGTMGHEQYF.

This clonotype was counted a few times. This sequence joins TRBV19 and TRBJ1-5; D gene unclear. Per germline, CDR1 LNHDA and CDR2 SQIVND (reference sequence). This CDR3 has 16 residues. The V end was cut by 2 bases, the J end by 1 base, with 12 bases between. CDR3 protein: CASSIFGPRSNQPQHF. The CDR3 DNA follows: TGTGCCAGTAGTATATTTGGACCCAGGAGCAATCAGCCCCAGCATTTT.

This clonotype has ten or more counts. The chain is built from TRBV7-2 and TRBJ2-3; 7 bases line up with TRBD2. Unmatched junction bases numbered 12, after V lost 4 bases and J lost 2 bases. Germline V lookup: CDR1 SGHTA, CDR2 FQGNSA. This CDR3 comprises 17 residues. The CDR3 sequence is CASSSQRGPTHTDTQYF. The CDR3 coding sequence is TGTGCCAGCAGCTCGCAGCGGGGCCCTACCCACACAGATACGCAGTATTTT. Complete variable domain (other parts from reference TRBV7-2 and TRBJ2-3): GAGVSQSPSNKVTEKGKDVELRCDPISGHTALYWYRQSLGQGLEFLIYFQGNSAPDKSGLPSDRFSAERTGGSVSTLTIQRTQQEDSAVYLCASSSQRGPTHTDTQYFGPGTRLTVL.

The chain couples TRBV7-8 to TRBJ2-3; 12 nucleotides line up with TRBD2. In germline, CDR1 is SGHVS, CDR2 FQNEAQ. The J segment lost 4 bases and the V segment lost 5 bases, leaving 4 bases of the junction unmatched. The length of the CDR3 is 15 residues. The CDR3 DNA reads TGTGCCAGCAGCCCACTAGCGGGGGGTCCAGATACGCAGTATTTT. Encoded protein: CASSPLAGGPDTQYF.

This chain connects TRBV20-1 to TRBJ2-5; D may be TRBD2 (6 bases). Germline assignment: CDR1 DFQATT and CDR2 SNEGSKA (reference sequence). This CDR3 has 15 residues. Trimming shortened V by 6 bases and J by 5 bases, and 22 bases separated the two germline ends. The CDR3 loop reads CSARLNEGAGETQYF. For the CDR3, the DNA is TGCAGTGCCCGATTAAATGAAGGGGCGGGGGAGACCCAGTACTTC.

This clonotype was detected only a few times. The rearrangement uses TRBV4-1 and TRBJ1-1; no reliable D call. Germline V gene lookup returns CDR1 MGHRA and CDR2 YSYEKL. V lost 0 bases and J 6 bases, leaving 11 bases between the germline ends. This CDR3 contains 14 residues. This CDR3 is CASSQEGLWAEAFF. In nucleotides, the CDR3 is TGCGCCAGCAGCCAAGAGGGTCTCTGGGCTGAAGCTTTCTTT.

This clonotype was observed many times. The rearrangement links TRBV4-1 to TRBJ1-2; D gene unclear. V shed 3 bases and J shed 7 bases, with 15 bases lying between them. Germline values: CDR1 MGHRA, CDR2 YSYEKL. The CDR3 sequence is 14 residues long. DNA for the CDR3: TGCGCCAGCAGCCATCCAGAGTTTATTAGTGGCTACACCTTC. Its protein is CASSHPEFISGYTF.

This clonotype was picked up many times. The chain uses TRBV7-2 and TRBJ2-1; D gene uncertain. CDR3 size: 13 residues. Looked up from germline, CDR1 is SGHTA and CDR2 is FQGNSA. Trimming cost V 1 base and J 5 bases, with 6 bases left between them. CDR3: CASSLVLNNEQFF. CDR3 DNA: TGTGCCAGCAGCTTAGTACTCAACAATGAGCAGTTCTTC.

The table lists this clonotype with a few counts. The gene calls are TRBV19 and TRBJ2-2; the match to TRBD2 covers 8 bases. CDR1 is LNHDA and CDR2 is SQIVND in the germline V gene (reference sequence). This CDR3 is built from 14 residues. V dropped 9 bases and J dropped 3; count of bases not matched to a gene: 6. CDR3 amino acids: CARALAGHTGELFF. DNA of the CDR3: TGTGCCAGAGCCTTAGCGGGGCACACCGGGGAGCTGTTTTTT.

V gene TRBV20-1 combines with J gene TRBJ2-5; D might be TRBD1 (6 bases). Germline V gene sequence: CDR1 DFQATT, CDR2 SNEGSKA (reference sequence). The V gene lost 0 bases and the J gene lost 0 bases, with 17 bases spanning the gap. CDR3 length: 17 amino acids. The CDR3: CSARDGTPWEYQETQYF. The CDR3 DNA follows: TGCAGTGCTAGAGATGGGACACCCTGGGAGTACCAAGAGACCCAGTACTTC.

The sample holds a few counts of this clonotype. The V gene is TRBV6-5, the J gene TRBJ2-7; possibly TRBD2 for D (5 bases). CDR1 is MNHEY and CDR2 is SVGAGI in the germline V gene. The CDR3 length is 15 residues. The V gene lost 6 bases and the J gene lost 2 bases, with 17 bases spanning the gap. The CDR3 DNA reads TGTGCCAGCAGCCAAGGGTATCGGGGAACCTACGAGCAGTACTTC. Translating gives CASSQGYRGTYEQYF.

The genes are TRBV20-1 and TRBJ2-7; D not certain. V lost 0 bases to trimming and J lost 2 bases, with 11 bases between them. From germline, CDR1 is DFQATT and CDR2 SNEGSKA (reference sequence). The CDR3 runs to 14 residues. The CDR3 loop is CSARDGPGAYEQYF. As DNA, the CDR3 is TGCAGTGCTAGAGATGGGCCAGGCGCCTACGAGCAGTACTTC.